The 30 T cell receptor beta chains listed next were all sequenced from one sample in a study of blood T cell repertoires in COVID-19. Only in-frame clones appear in the TCRdb table, and some are missing; sequencing was by immunoSEQ multiplex PCR. In the table there are roughly 250,000 clones, approximately 83% of which are singletons. The sequenced material came from peripheral blood. Receptors were obtained from a woman between 45 and 65 years old with acute or convalescent COVID-19.

This clone was counted only a few times. The chain uses TRBV19 and TRBJ2-3; 7 bases align to TRBD1. The CDR3 sequence is 17 residues long. Germline-derived CDR1 and CDR2 are LNHDA and SQIVND (reference sequence). Trimming took 5 bases from V and 0 from J; bases not matched to a gene: 11. In nucleotides, the CDR3 is TGTGCCAGTAGTGCCCAAGGGGGCAGCTCTAGCACAGATACGCAGTATTTT. Translating it yields CASSAQGGSSSTDTQYF.

This rearrangement joins TRBV7-9 to TRBJ1-1; D perhaps matches TRBD1 (5 bases). The V gene's germline CDR1 is SEHNR and CDR2 FQNEAQ (reference sequence). The CDR3 loop spans 14 amino acids. V was shortened by 4 bases and J by 1 base, with 10 bases between the two germline ends. In nucleotides, the CDR3 is TGTGCCAGCAGCTCGGGACTTTGGAACACTGAAGCTTTCTTT. Translating gives CASSSGLWNTEAFF. Filled out from reference TRBV7-9 and TRBJ1-1, the complete variable domain reads DTGVSQNPRHKITKRGQNVTFRCDPISEHNRLYWYRQTLGQGPEFLTYFQNEAQLEKSRLLSDRFSAERPKGSFSTLEIQRTEQGDSAMYLCASSSGLWNTEAFFGQGTRLTVV.

The V call is TRBV16, the J call TRBJ1-6, with 9 bases lining up with TRBD1. Germline CDR1 is KGHSY and CDR2 is FQNENV. The CDR3 length is 15 residues. Unmatched junction bases numbered 5, after V lost 6 bases and J lost 5 bases. CDR3 sequence reads: CASSSNRGHNSPLHF. The CDR3 DNA reads as TGTGCCAGCAGTTCGAACAGGGGGCATAATTCACCCCTCCACTTT. Full variable domain (outside the CDR3, taken from reference TRBV16 and TRBJ1-6): GEEVAQTPKHLVRGEGQKAKLYCAPIKGHSYVFWYQQVLKNEFKFLISFQNENVFDETGMPKERFSAKCLPNSPCSLEIQATKLEDSAVYFCASSSNRGHNSPLHFGNGTRLTVT.

This chain connects TRBV27 to TRBJ2-7; maybe TRBD1 (6 bases). V lost 1 base, J lost 5 bases, and 9 bases lay in between. The CDR3 contains 13 residues. Germline V gives CDR1 MNHEY, CDR2 SMNVEV (reference sequence). The CDR3 reads CASSLWDTNEQYF. In nucleotides, the CDR3 is TGTGCCAGCAGTTTATGGGACACTAACGAGCAGTACTTC.

This clone was counted only a few times. This chain links TRBV4-1 with TRBJ1-1; the D is unclear. Trimming took off 1 base at V and 3 bases at J, with 15 bases between the two ends. In germline, CDR1 is MGHRA, CDR2 YSYEKL. The CDR3 totals 16 residues. The CDR3 nucleotides read TGCGCCAGCAGCCAAGGGGCGACCGGTGTGTACACTGAAGCTTTCTTT. This codes for CASSQGATGVYTEAFF.

The V and J genes are TRBV15 and TRBJ2-3; 7 positions agree with TRBD1. The germline gives CDR1 LNHNV, CDR2 YYDKDF (reference sequence). CDR3 length: 17 residues. V trimming: 0 bases; J trimming: 1 base; junction bases outside the gene matches: 7. The CDR3 is CATSRDLGGRGTDTQYF. The CDR3 coding sequence is TGTGCCACCAGCAGAGACTTAGGGGGCAGGGGCACAGATACGCAGTATTTT.

The rearrangement uses TRBV19 and TRBJ1-2; 7 bases map to TRBD1. The CDR3 is 14 residues long. After removal of 4 bases from V and 3 bases from J, the junction contained 5 bases not matched to a gene. CDR1 is LNHDA, CDR2 SQIVND, per germline (reference sequence). CDR3 nucleotides: TGTGCCAGTAGTAACCGACAGGGTGACTATGGCTACACCTTC. The encoded protein is CASSNRQGDYGYTF. The full variable domain, completed using reference TRBV19 and TRBJ1-2, is DGGITQSPKYLFRKEGQNVTLSCEQNLNHDAMYWYRQDPGQGLRLIYYSQIVNDFQKGDIAEGYSVSREKKESFPLTVTSAQKNPTAFYLCASSNRQGDYGYTFGSGTRLTVV.

J is TRBJ2-5 and V is TRBV5-4, with D possibly being TRBD2 (5 bases). In germline, CDR1 is SGHNT, CDR2 YYREEE (reference sequence). Between the trimmed V and J ends, which lost 0 bases and 5 bases, there was a span of 11 bases. CDR3 length equals 14 residues. The CDR3: CASSLVGVQETQYF. The CDR3 bases are TGTGCCAGCAGCTTGGTGGGAGTACAGGAGACCCAGTACTTC.

This clone occurred many times. The same CDR3 arises from other DNA sequences in this sample as well. This chain uses TRBV2 with TRBJ2-2, with a possible D match to TRBD2 (5 bases). The germline V and J ends were trimmed by 0 bases and 5 bases, with 7 bases remaining between them. Germline V gene lookup returns CDR1 SNHLY and CDR2 FYNNEI. CDR3 length: 14 residues. CDR3 DNA: TGTGCCAGCAGTGAAGCCCGGGGTACCGGGGAGCTGTTTTTT. This translates into CASSEARGTGELFF.

V usage is TRBV5-1 and J usage is TRBJ1-6, with 7 positions matching TRBD1. The CDR3 totals 14 residues. Germline V gives CDR1 SGHRS, CDR2 YFSETQ. Trimming at V came to 4 bases and at J to 7 bases, leaving 5 bases not matched to a gene. CDR3 sequence: CASSGGQSNSPLHF. The DNA of the CDR3 is TGCGCCAGCAGCGGGGGACAGTCCAATTCACCCCTCCACTTT. Based on the CDR3 plus reference TRBV5-1 and TRBJ1-6, the full variable domain is KAGVTQTPRYLIKTRGQQVTLSCSPISGHRSVSWYQQTPGQGLQFLFEYFSETQRNKGNFPGRFSGRQFSNSRSEMNVSTLELGDSALYLCASSGGQSNSPLHFGNGTRLTVT.

The CDR3: CASSLRQGAGNSPLHF. The CDR3 nucleotides are TGTGCCAGCAGTTTACGACAGGGGGCAGGTAATTCACCCCTCCACTTT. V usage is TRBV28 and J usage is TRBJ1-6; 10 bases match TRBD1. The V gene end was trimmed by 2 bases and the J gene end by 6 bases; junction bases not matched to a gene: 4. The CDR3 sequence is 16 residues long. CDR1 is MDHEN, CDR2 SYDVKM, per germline.

This sequence joins TRBV4-2 and TRBJ2-7; TRBD1 aligns across 7 bases. This CDR3 region has 13 residues. Germline CDR1 LGHNA, CDR2 YNFKEQ. The J segment lost 10 bases and the V segment lost 0 bases, leaving 6 bases of the junction unmatched. The CDR3 here is CASSQDPTGDQYF. The CDR3 bases are TGTGCCAGCAGCCAAGATCCTACAGGGGACCAGTACTTC.

This rearrangement joins TRBV7-2 to TRBJ1-3; 7 bases line up with TRBD1. V dropped 5 bases and J dropped 3; count of bases not matched to a gene: 10. Germline assignment: CDR1 SGHTA and CDR2 FQGNSA. The CDR3 consists of 16 residues. CDR3: CASSTQTGTDGNTIYF. DNA of the CDR3: TGTGCCAGCAGCACCCAAACCGGGACAGATGGAAACACCATATATTTT.

The chain is built from TRBV7-3 and TRBJ2-2; D unresolved. The CDR3 is made up of 13 amino acids. Deletions cut 5 bases from V and 2 bases from J, with 6 bases between. Germline values: CDR1 SGHTA, CDR2 FQGTGA. CDR3 coding DNA: TGTGCCAGCAGCGTACAAAACACCGGGGAGCTGTTTTTT. It translates to CASSVQNTGELFF.

The rearrangement links TRBV3-1 (or the pseudogene TRBV3-2) to TRBJ2-3, with 9 nucleotides matching TRBD2. CDR3 length equals 16 residues. CDR1 is LGHDT, CDR2 YNNKEL, per germline (reference sequence). With 8 bases clipped from V and 4 bases from J, the junction kept 13 bases outside the gene matches. The CDR3 loop reads CASGNGPSGIADTQYF. The CDR3 bases are TGTGCCAGCGGAAATGGCCCTAGCGGGATCGCAGATACGCAGTATTTT.

This clone was detected a few times. The chain uses TRBV30 and TRBJ1-2, with a tentative D call TRBD1 (6 bases). Per germline, CDR1 GTSNPN and CDR2 SVGIG (reference sequence). The CDR3 is made up of 13 amino acids. V shed 1 base and J shed 8 bases, with 14 bases lying between them. For the CDR3, the DNA is TGTGCCTGGAGTGCTCCGCCAGGGGTAGGCTACACCTTC. Its protein is CAWSAPPGVGYTF.

The rearrangement joins TRBV5-6 to TRBJ2-1; D call uncertain. The CDR3 loop spans 14 amino acids. V lost 4 bases and J lost 0, with 8 bases in between. Germline V gives CDR1 SGHDT, CDR2 YYEEEE. The CDR3 reads CASSDPSSYNEQFF. The CDR3 DNA follows: TGTGCCAGCAGCGATCCCAGCTCCTACAATGAGCAGTTCTTC.

V usage is TRBV19 and J usage is TRBJ2-1; TRBD2 aligns across 12 bases. Germline loops: CDR1 LNHDA, CDR2 SQIVND (reference sequence). The CDR3 runs 16 residues. The V gene end was trimmed by 4 bases and the J gene end by 10 bases; junction bases not matched to a gene: 11. The CDR3 DNA sequence: TGTGCCAGTAGTAGAACCCTAGCGGGAGGGCCAAACGAGCAGTTCTTC. This codes for CASSRTLAGGPNEQFF.

This clone appeared once. The V and J genes are TRBV5-5 and TRBJ1-4; no clear D. In germline, CDR1 is SGHKS, CDR2 YYEKEE (reference sequence). Trimming removed 4 bases from V and 0 bases from J, with 4 bases in between. The CDR3 totals 13 residues. CDR3 residues: CASSTATNEKLFF. DNA of the CDR3: TGTGCCAGCAGCACAGCAACTAATGAAAAACTGTTTTTT.

The V and J genes are TRBV15 and TRBJ2-1; weak D call: TRBD2 (6 bases). V was pared by 2 bases and J by 6 bases, with 17 bases between. The CDR3 length is 16 residues. Germline V gene lookup returns CDR1 LNHNV and CDR2 YYDKDF (reference sequence). DNA for the CDR3: TGTGCCACCAGCAGAATCCTCAACGGAGCGGGCAATGAGCAGTTCTTC. Encoded protein: CATSRILNGAGNEQFF.

This clone was recorded only once. J is TRBJ2-6 and V is TRBV19; no reliable D call. The germline V gene has CDR1 LNHDA and CDR2 SQIVND (reference sequence). The V gene lost 3 bases and the J gene lost 4 bases, with 13 bases spanning the gap. CDR3 length equals 16 residues. CDR3 in amino acids: CASSISRGSGANVLTF. Written as DNA, the CDR3 is TGTGCCAGTAGTATTTCTAGAGGTTCCGGGGCCAACGTCCTGACTTTC.

This chain uses TRBV2 with TRBJ2-1; D gene uncertain. Trimming pared 6 bases from V and 10 bases from J, leaving 10 bases between. The CDR3 spans 11 residues. Germline V CDR1 and CDR2: SNHLY, FYNNEI. CDR3 protein: CASRTLVEQFF. Here the CDR3 DNA reads TGTGCCAGCAGAACTTTAGTGGAGCAGTTCTTC.

The chain joins TRBV6-5 to TRBJ1-2; maybe TRBD1 (5 bases). Trimming took off 8 bases at V and 6 bases at J, with 16 bases between the two ends. There are 13 residues in the CDR3. Per the germline V gene, CDR1 is MNHEY and CDR2 is SVGAGI. CDR3 bases: TGTGCCAGCTCACCGAACAGGAACGATGGCTACACCTTC. It encodes CASSPNRNDGYTF.

The chain combines TRBV7-2 with TRBJ2-2, with 11 bases that match TRBD2. This CDR3 has 15 amino acids. Trimming removed 6 bases from V and 8 bases from J; junction bases left unmatched: 8. Looked up from germline, CDR1 is SGHTA and CDR2 is FQGNSA. The CDR3 DNA reads TGTGCCAGCAGGATGACTAGCGGGATGGCTGGGGAGCTGTTTTTT. Translating gives CASRMTSGMAGELFF.

V is TRBV5-4 and J is TRBJ1-1, with D possibly matching TRBD1 (5 bases). The CDR3 has 15 amino acids. Trimming took off 0 bases at V and 8 bases at J, with 17 bases between the two ends. Per germline, CDR1 SGHNT and CDR2 YYREEE (reference sequence). The CDR3, as DNA: TGTGCCAGCAGCTTGGTGTCGGGCAGGGCAGCCGAAGCTTTCTTT. It specifies CASSLVSGRAAEAFF.

About this clone itself: Sequence at one end of the junction differs from germline and may be a read error. The V gene is TRBV7-7, the J gene TRBJ2-5, with D maybe TRBD1 (6 bases). Germline V CDR1 and CDR2: SSHAT, FNYEAQ (reference sequence). The CDR3 is 15 residues long. Here the CDR3 DNA reads TGTGCTAGCAGCCGTCAAGGACAGTTTGAAGAGACCCAGTACTTC. Encoded protein: CASSRQGQFEETQYF.

The rearrangement joins TRBV3-1 (or the pseudogene TRBV3-2) to TRBJ2-1; 14 bases align to TRBD2. V shed 0 bases and J 7 bases; nucleotides not matched to a gene: 8. CDR1 is LGHDT and CDR2 is YNNKEL in the germline V gene (reference sequence). The CDR3 consists of 18 residues. CDR3 protein: CASSQEGLAGGLTNEQFF. CDR3 DNA sequence: TGTGCCAGCAGCCAAGAAGGACTAGCGGGGGGCCTGACTAATGAGCAGTTCTTC.

Many counts were recorded for this clone. The chain carries TRBV28 and TRBJ2-1; 8 nucleotides line up with TRBD1. Germline assignment: CDR1 MDHEN and CDR2 SYDVKM. Unmatched junction bases numbered 13, after V lost 3 bases and J lost 6 bases. The length of the CDR3 is 17 residues. The CDR3 DNA reads TGTGCCAGCAGTTTTCCCTTCAGGGGGCTTAGTGGCAATGAGCAGTTCTTC. This encodes CASSFPFRGLSGNEQFF.

In the case of this clone: The sample holds other DNA sequences that translate to the same CDR3. The chain combines TRBV7-2 with TRBJ1-5, with 8 bases aligning to TRBD1. V trimming: 3 bases; J trimming: 7 bases; junction bases outside the gene matches: 5. The CDR3 runs 14 residues. Germline CDR1 reads SGHTA; CDR2 reads FQGNSA. CDR3 protein: CASSFLQGGQPQHF. The DNA for the CDR3 is TGTGCCAGCAGCTTTTTACAGGGGGGACAGCCCCAGCATTTT.

The chain joins TRBV6-2 or TRBV6-3 to TRBJ2-3; TRBD2 aligns across 11 bases. Looked up from germline, CDR1 is MNHEY and CDR2 is SVGEGT. Trimming removed 5 bases from V and 1 base from J; junction bases left unmatched: 14. The CDR3 is 19 amino acids. CDR3: CASSPLAGVGLGRTDTQYF. CDR3 coding DNA: TGTGCCAGCAGTCCACTAGCGGGGGTGGGACTGGGGCGCACAGATACGCAGTATTTT.